This T cell receptor (beta chain) was sequenced for a study of T cell changes during pregnancy in multiple sclerosis. Libraries were prepared by immunoSEQ multiplex PCR; TCRdb keeps only in-frame clonotypes and omits some of them. Here the sample spans tens of thousands of clones, 85% to 90% being singletons. On this clone itself: An end of the junction differs from the germline gene, which may be a read error.

The sequenced sample was CD8+ T cells from peripheral blood mononuclear cells, obtained before pregnancy. The source of this sequence is a female donor with multiple sclerosis, enrolled in a pregnancy study.

DNA for the CDR3: TGTGCCAGTAGTATAGATCGCGAAGCGGTAATAGCCTTC. Translating it yields CASSIDREAVIAF. This chain links TRBV19 with TRBJ1-2; D gene unclear. The CDR3 extends over 13 amino acids. From germline, CDR1 is LNHDA and CDR2 SQIVND (reference sequence).